This T cell receptor beta chain was retrieved from a study of blood T cell repertoires in COVID-19. Seattle-derived patients entered the study during active infection and were followed longitudinally. The CDR3 length is 13 residues. CDR1 LNHNV and CDR2 YYDKDF come from the germline V gene (reference sequence). V was cut by 6 bases and J by 0 bases, with 9 bases left in between. In the source study's methods: The assay estimated nucleated cells by amplifying reference gene primers. Only in-frame clones appear in the TCRdb table, and some are missing; sequencing was by immunoSEQ multiplex PCR. The DNA was the basis for D and trimming; V, J and clone size are from that table. Among about 180,000 clones, approximately 80% were seen once, and the ten largest hold 6.5% to 7.5%.

The sample consisted of peripheral blood. The rearrangement links TRBV15 to TRBJ2-7, with D possibly matching TRBD1 (5 bases). This sequence originates from a woman aged 40 to 50 with COVID-19, enrolled during active disease. The CDR3 loop is CATSGQLSYEQYF. The CDR3 DNA follows: TGTGCCACCAGTGGACAACTCTCCTACGAGCAGTACTTC. The complete variable domain, with remaining parts taken from reference TRBV15 and TRBJ2-7, reads DAMVIQNPRYQVTQFGKPVTLSCSQTLNHNVMYWYQQKSSQAPKLLFHYYDKDFNNEADTPDNFQSRRPNTSFCFLDIRSPGLGDTAMYLCATSGQLSYEQYFGPGTRLTVT.